This entry is about one T cell receptor beta chain. What it recognizes is unknown. Germline V CDR1 and CDR2: SGHAT, FQDESV (reference sequence). The CDR3 extends over 19 amino acids. Trimming cost V 0 bases and J 2 bases; bases outside gene matches: 13. The sample comes from a study of response to subunit inactivated influenza vaccine. Notes on the study in general: With each seasonal influenza vaccination, the authors suggested, few new T cells are recruited.

TCRdb reanalysed the RT-PCR reads using MiXCR and keeps one entry per CDR3 protein. In the table there are 150,000 to 200,000 distinct CDR3 sequences, roughly 11% of which are singletons. The TCR sequence derives from a man in his fifties or sixties who received an inactivated influenza vaccine. The V and J genes are TRBV11-1 and TRBJ1-1, with 9 bases matching TRBD1. Sequenced here: non-naive T cells sorted from PBMCs, sampled roughly 6 weeks after vaccination. For the CDR3, the DNA is TGTGCCAGCAGCTTAGCGCTAATTTGGGACAGGGCGGGTAACACTGAAGCTTTCTTT. Translated: CASSLALIWDRAGNTEAFF.